The following is a T cell receptor beta chain sequence with its context. The data belong to a study of human T cells and chemical hapten exposure. Whole-study context: Sensitization employed 2% DPC on about 2 cm by about 2 cm of upper inner arm skin.

Source study methods: From approximately 20,000 to 700,000 TCRs were found per sample, with a median of about 96,000. One entry per CDR3 protein, called by TCRdb with MiXCR from the RACE reads. TCRdb, not the original authors, processed these V and J calls. The data show about 110,000 distinct CDR3 sequences, 11% seen once. Time point reported: patch test 1, 2 weeks after DPC sensitization. Treatment reported: therapeutic diphenylcyclopropenone sensitization with weekly scalp DPC. Blood draws preceded each patch test application. Suited to DPC and affected by alopecia, the donors ranged from 18 to 70 years old. Germline V lookup: CDR1 SGHNT, CDR2 YENEEA. V was shortened by 3 bases and J by 1 base, with 9 bases between the two germline ends. CDR3 length: 14 residues.

The source was whole blood, collected in connection with sensitization to the hapten diphenylcyclopropenone (DPC). This clonotype was obtained from a woman in her forties with alopecia areata. Some clones in this sample may be carry-over from other donors' samples. The V call is TRBV11-3, the J call TRBJ1-1, with D perhaps TRBD1 (6 bases). CDR3 protein: CASSFQGKNTEAFF. The CDR3 region has the DNA TGTGCCAGCAGCTTTCAGGGGAAGAACACTGAAGCTTTCTTT.